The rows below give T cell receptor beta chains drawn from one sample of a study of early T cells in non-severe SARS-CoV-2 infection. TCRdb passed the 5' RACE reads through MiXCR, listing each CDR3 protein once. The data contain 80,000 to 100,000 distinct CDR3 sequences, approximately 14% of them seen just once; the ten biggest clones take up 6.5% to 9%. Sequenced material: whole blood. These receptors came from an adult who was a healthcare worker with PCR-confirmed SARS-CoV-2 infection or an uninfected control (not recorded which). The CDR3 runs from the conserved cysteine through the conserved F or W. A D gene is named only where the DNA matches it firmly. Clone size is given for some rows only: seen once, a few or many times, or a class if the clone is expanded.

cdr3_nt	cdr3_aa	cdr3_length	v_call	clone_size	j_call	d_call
TGTGCCAGCAGCCCGGATATCCGGGAGACCCAGTACTTC	CASSPDIRETQYF	13	TRBV7-9	NA	TRBJ2-5	NA
TGTGCCAGCTCACCAAGGACAGGGGCCGCCCCCTCCTACGAGCAGTACTTC	CASSPRTGAAPSYEQYF	17	TRBV18	few	TRBJ2-7	TRBD1
TGCAGTAGCCGGTATAATTCACCCCTCCACTTT	CSSRYNSPLHF	11	TRBV20-1	NA	TRBJ1-6	NA
TGCAGTGCGGTACTAGCTACAGATACGCAGTATTTT	CSAVLATDTQYF	12	TRBV20-1	many	TRBJ2-3	NA
TGCAGTGCTCCCGGGCACAGGGGGAACTATGGCTACACCTTC	CSAPGHRGNYGYTF	14	TRBV20-1	few	TRBJ1-2	TRBD1
TGTGCCAGCAGCTTAGGGGGACAGGGGACCTCCTACGAGCAGTACTTC	CASSLGGQGTSYEQYF	16	TRBV7-8	many	TRBJ2-7	TRBD1
TGTGCCAGCAGCAGCATGACAGGGTTGCCCGGGGAGCTGTTTTTT	CASSSMTGLPGELFF	15	TRBV5-6	NA	TRBJ2-2	TRBD1
TGTGCCACCCTCTCTAGTCATTTTGCGAACACCGGGGAGCTGTTTTTT	CATLSSHFANTGELFF	16	TRBV15	NA	TRBJ2-2	NA
TGCAGTGCTTTCCCGGGACAGGCCTCCTACGAGCAGTACTTC	CSAFPGQASYEQYF	14	TRBV20-1	few	TRBJ2-7	TRBD1
TGTGCCAGCAGCCTTTCCTTTTATTGGACAGGCCCCGAGTTAGGGGCCCAGCATTTT	CASSLSFYWTGPELGAQHF	19	TRBV5-5	many	TRBJ1-5	TRBD1
TGTGCCAGCAGTCCCCGGGCCGACACTGAAGCTTTCTTT	CASSPRADTEAFF	13	TRBV6-2/TRBV6-3	few	TRBJ1-1	NA
TGTGCCAGCAGCCATCTGGGGGGTAACTATGGCTACACCTTC	CASSHLGGNYGYTF	14	TRBV7-2	NA	TRBJ1-2	NA
TGTGCCAGCAGCGTCGGGACTAGCAGCTACGAGCAGTACTTC	CASSVGTSSYEQYF	14	TRBV7-6	NA	TRBJ2-7	TRBD2
TGTGCCAGCAGCTCGGACAGGGGCGCCAAAAACATTCAGTACTTC	CASSSDRGAKNIQYF	15	TRBV5-4	NA	TRBJ2-4	TRBD1
TGTGCCAGCAGTGAAGCAGGGGAGGAGCAGTTCTTC	CASSEAGEEQFF	12	TRBV2	NA	TRBJ2-1	NA
TGTGCCAGCCATTTCCGGGACAGGGGTATGGATGAAAAACTGTTTTTT	CASHFRDRGMDEKLFF	16	TRBV30	NA	TRBJ1-4	TRBD1
TGTGCCAGCAGCTTAGGGGACGGGAACACCGGGGAGCTGTTTTTT	CASSLGDGNTGELFF	15	TRBV7-6	few	TRBJ2-2	NA
TGTGCCAGCAGCCCCCCAAACAATGAAAAACTGTTTTTT	CASSPPNNEKLFF	13	TRBV7-2	NA	TRBJ1-4	NA
TGTGCCAGCAGTGACGGACTAGCGGGATGGAGGGCCTCCTACAATGAGCAGTTCTTC	CASSDGLAGWRASYNEQFF	19	TRBV6-1	NA	TRBJ2-1	TRBD2
TGTGCCAGCAGACAACGCGGGGGGAACACTGAAGCTTTCTTT	CASRQRGGNTEAFF	14	TRBV7-3	NA	TRBJ1-1	NA
TGCAGTGCCCCCAGTGGGGACAGCGGATACGAGCAGTACTTC	CSAPSGDSGYEQYF	14	TRBV20-1	NA	TRBJ2-7	TRBD1
TGTGCCAGCAGTTTGGGGACAGGGGCGTACGAGCAGTACTTC	CASSLGTGAYEQYF	14	TRBV12-3/TRBV12-4	NA	TRBJ2-7	TRBD1
TGTGCCAGCAGCTTCAGGGTGAGCACCGGGGAGCTGTTTTTT	CASSFRVSTGELFF	14	TRBV9	NA	TRBJ2-2	NA
TGCAGTGCTAGAGTAGGATCCGAACCCGGGGAGCTGTTTTTT	CSARVGSEPGELFF	14	TRBV20-1	medium-sized	TRBJ2-2	NA
TGTGCCAGCAGCCTAGGTGGGGGCATGAACACTGAAGCTTTCTTT	CASSLGGGMNTEAFF	15	TRBV11-3	NA	TRBJ1-1	NA
TGTGCCAGCAGTTACTCGATGAGTCCCGGCACCGGGGAGCTGTTTTTT	CASSYSMSPGTGELFF	16	TRBV6-5	NA	TRBJ2-2	NA
TGTGCCAGCAGTTTGGGAGGGGGAGAGACCCAGTACTTC	CASSLGGGETQYF	13	TRBV28	few	TRBJ2-5	NA
TGTGCCAGCAGTCCTGACATAATCAGCAATGAGCAGTTCTTC	CASSPDIISNEQFF	14	TRBV28	NA	TRBJ2-1	NA
TGTGCCAGCAGCCGGGACACAGATACGCAGTATTTT	CASSRDTDTQYF	12	TRBV7-9	NA	TRBJ2-3	NA
TGTGCCAGCAGTTTATCTCCTCAAGGGGCAGCTTTCTTT	CASSLSPQGAAFF	13	TRBV27	few	TRBJ1-1	NA
TGTGCCAGCAGTTACGGCCCGGGGGGGACCCAGTACTTC	CASSYGPGGTQYF	13	TRBV6-5	NA	TRBJ2-5	TRBD2
TGTGCCAGCAGCGGACTAGCGGCAACCTACGAGCAGTACTTC	CASSGLAATYEQYF	14	TRBV6-2/TRBV6-3	few	TRBJ2-7	TRBD2
TGTGCCAGCACCGACGCAGGGGGTGCGTACCAAGAGACCCAGTACTTC	CASTDAGGAYQETQYF	16	TRBV6-6	NA	TRBJ2-5	TRBD1
TGTGCCAGCAGTTTAGGGCCGGCAGGGCCGAAAGCTTTCTTT	CASSLGPAGPKAFF	14	TRBV27	NA	TRBJ1-1	NA
TGTGCCAGCAGCAAACAGGTCTCAGGACAGCCCCAGCATTTT	CASSKQVSGQPQHF	14	TRBV3-1	many	TRBJ1-5	NA
TGCGCCAGCAGCCCCTTCTTGGCGGAAGAGACCCAGTACTTC	CASSPFLAEETQYF	14	TRBV5-1	few	TRBJ2-5	NA
TGCAGTGCTAGTACAGGGGATATCTATGGCTACACCTTC	CSASTGDIYGYTF	13	TRBV20-1	NA	TRBJ1-2	TRBD1
TGCAGTGCTAGAGATCAGCGGGAGGGCTACAATGAGCAGTTCTTC	CSARDQREGYNEQFF	15	TRBV20-1	many	TRBJ2-1	TRBD2
TGTGCCAGCAGCCCAACTCTGGACAGTATCGATCAGCCCCAGCATTTT	CASSPTLDSIDQPQHF	16	TRBV7-8	many	TRBJ1-5	NA
TGTGCCAGCAGCCAGATGGGGAATCAGCCCCAGCATTTT	CASSQMGNQPQHF	13	TRBV3-1	few	TRBJ1-5	NA
TGCGCCAGCAGCTTGGGAGTAGAGAGGGACAGGCCACTAGCCAAAAACATTCAGTACTTC	CASSLGVERDRPLAKNIQYF	20	TRBV5-1	many	TRBJ2-4	TRBD1
TGTGCTAGTGGTTTGGTGACTAGCTCCCAAGAGACCCAGTACTTC	CASGLVTSSQETQYF	15	TRBV12-5	NA	TRBJ2-5	TRBD2
TGTGCCAGCTTCAAATCTAGGACTTATCCGAACACCGGGGAGCTGTTTTTT	CASFKSRTYPNTGELFF	17	TRBV2	few	TRBJ2-2	NA
TGTGCCAGCAGCATCACACGGGGGTTACGAGCAGATACGCAGTATTTT	CASSITRGLRADTQYF	16	TRBV7-9	NA	TRBJ2-3	NA
TGCAGTGCCCTCGGACCCCGAGGGGGAGCGGGGGACAATGAGCAGTTCTTC	CSALGPRGGAGDNEQFF	17	TRBV20-1	few	TRBJ2-1	TRBD2
TGCAGTGCCAAGACTAGCGGGGAGAGCCGGGAAAATGAGCAGTTCTTC	CSAKTSGESRENEQFF	16	TRBV20-1	NA	TRBJ2-1	TRBD2
TGTGCCAGCAGTGAACGAAGCTTAGGAGAGCAGTACTTC	CASSERSLGEQYF	13	TRBV2	NA	TRBJ2-7	NA
TGTGCCTGGAGTGTCGGGGGGCTTGATGGCTACACCTTC	CAWSVGGLDGYTF	13	TRBV30	few	TRBJ1-2	NA